Each of the 26 T cell receptor beta chains below was sequenced from the same sample in a study of T cell responses to AZD1222 COVID-19 vaccine. The assay was immunoSEQ multiplex PCR, and TCRdb's table has in-frame clones only and misses some. This table has 210,000 or so clones, approximately 94% appearing once. The sample here was peripheral blood, taken 28 days after the second dose of the MenACWY control vaccine. The receptors stem from an adult who received the MenACWY meningococcal vaccine as a control.

This rearrangement joins TRBV27 to TRBJ2-7; D might be TRBD1 or TRBD2, each matching 5 bases. CDR1 and CDR2 from the germline V gene are MNHEY and SMNVEV (reference sequence). V lost 6 bases to trimming and J lost 2 bases, with 26 bases between them. The CDR3 covers 18 residues. As DNA, the CDR3 is TGTGCCAGCAGAGGGCTTTCTAGTTGGGACCCGGAGGCCTACGAGCAGTACTTC. Amino acids: CASRGLSSWDPEAYEQYF.

The rearrangement joins TRBV6-2 or TRBV6-3 to TRBJ2-3; no reliable D call. The germline gives CDR1 MNHEY, CDR2 SVGEGT. V was cut by 2 bases and J by 8 bases, with 8 bases left in between. The CDR3 length is 12 residues. CDR3 protein: CASSYPETTQYF. The CDR3 DNA follows: TGTGCCAGCAGTTACCCCGAGACTACGCAGTATTTT.

The rearrangement joins TRBV6-5 to TRBJ1-3, with D tentatively TRBD1 (5 bases). There are 15 residues in the CDR3. Germline V CDR1 and CDR2: MNHEY, SVGAGI. Trimming removed 6 bases from V and 1 base from J, with 13 bases in between. CDR3 region: CASRDTAGSGNTIYF. DNA of the CDR3: TGTGCCAGCAGGGACACGGCGGGTTCTGGAAACACCATATATTTT.

The chain uses TRBV19 and TRBJ2-7; weak D call: TRBD2 (6 bases). The CDR3 consists of 13 residues. Per the germline V gene, CDR1 is LNHDA and CDR2 is SQIVND (reference sequence). V lost 7 bases, J lost 7 bases, and 17 bases lay in between. The CDR3 sequence is CASNPGVYGEQYF. The CDR3 DNA reads TGTGCCAGTAACCCGGGAGTTTATGGTGAGCAGTACTTC.

The chain uses TRBV25-1 and TRBJ1-6; D possibly corresponds to TRBD1 (5 bases). This CDR3 comprises 13 residues. Looked up from germline, CDR1 is MGHDK and CDR2 is SYGVNS. V lost 8 bases and J lost 2, with 7 bases in between. This CDR3 reads CASRDAYNSPLHF. In DNA form, the CDR3 reads TGTGCCAGCCGGGACGCCTATAATTCACCCCTCCACTTT.

The V call is TRBV28, the J call TRBJ2-1; 9 bases align to TRBD2. The V and J ends lost 4 bases and 4 bases, in that order; junction bases with no gene match: 8. The CDR3 has 16 amino acids. Germline V gives CDR1 MDHEN, CDR2 SYDVKM. CDR3 sequence (DNA): TGTGCCAGCAGTTACGGGCAGCGGGGGGCATACAATGAGCAGTTCTTC. Translation gives CASSYGQRGAYNEQFF.

This sequence joins TRBV9 and TRBJ2-1; the match to TRBD2 covers 10 bases. The ends lost 4 bases at V and 3 bases at J; junction bases unmatched: 4. The CDR3 is 15 residues long. Per the germline V gene, CDR1 is SGDLS and CDR2 is YYNGEE. The CDR3 reads CASSPTSGIYNEQFF. Written as DNA, the CDR3 is TGTGCCAGCAGCCCCACTAGCGGGATCTACAATGAGCAGTTCTTC.

V is TRBV4-1 and J is TRBJ2-7; 11 positions agree with TRBD2. CDR1 and CDR2 (germline): MGHRA, YSYEKL. The J segment lost 3 bases and the V segment lost 2 bases, leaving 3 bases of the junction unmatched. The CDR3 totals 15 residues. The CDR3, as DNA: TGCGCCAGCAGCCAACTAGCGGGGGGCATCTACGAGCAGTACTTC. Its translation: CASSQLAGGIYEQYF.

The chain recombines TRBV1 with TRBJ1-5; the table's D call, TRBD1, has no DNA check behind it. TRBV1 is marked as a pseudogene. The CDR3 has 18 residues. The CDR3 here is CTSSQEVGEQCGNQPQHF. In nucleotides, the CDR3 is TGCACCAGCAGCCAAGAAGTAGGGGAACAATGTGGGAATCAGCCCCAGCATTTT.

The chain is built from TRBV5-4 and TRBJ2-3, with 10 bases aligning to TRBD2. The CDR3 loop spans 15 amino acids. Germline CDR1 and CDR2: SGHNT and YYREEE (reference sequence). The V and J ends lost 0 bases and 4 bases, in that order; junction bases with no gene match: 2. CDR3 in DNA: TGTGCCAGCAGCTTGGGAGGACTAGCGGCAGATACGCAGTATTTT. Translated, it gives CASSLGGLAADTQYF.

The V gene is TRBV5-1, the J gene TRBJ1-3, with 7 bases matching TRBD1. This CDR3 comprises 18 residues. Germline-derived CDR1 and CDR2 are SGHRS and YFSETQ. V lost 1 base, J lost 0 bases, and 10 bases stayed unmatched. As DNA, the CDR3 is TGCGCCAGCAGCTTGTGGCGACAGGGCGCAAACTCTGGAAACACCATATATTTT. Translated: CASSLWRQGANSGNTIYF.

The chain combines TRBV9 with TRBJ1-2, with 7 bases that match TRBD1. The CDR3 totals 14 residues. V lost 4 bases and J lost 4; bases outside the gene matches: 7. Germline-derived CDR1 and CDR2 are SGDLS and YYNGEE. The CDR3 region has the DNA TGTGCCAGCAGCCCCCGACAGGGACTCTATGGCTACACCTTC. It translates to CASSPRQGLYGYTF.

The chain links TRBV2 to TRBJ2-6; D not certain. V was trimmed by 6 bases and J by 0 bases, leaving 6 bases between them. The CDR3 is 14 residues long. The germline CDR1 and CDR2 sequences are SNHLY and FYNNEI. CDR3 DNA: TGTGCCAGCAGCGTCGGCTCTGGGGCCAACGTCCTGACTTTC. This gives the protein CASSVGSGANVLTF.

The chain links TRBV10-3 to TRBJ1-3; D ambiguous. The length of the CDR3 is 13 residues. The V gene's germline CDR1 is ENHRY and CDR2 SYGVKD. V lost 10 bases and J 2 bases, leaving 12 bases between the germline ends. CDR3 sequence (DNA): TGTGCCACCTTTTCGTCACCTGGAAACACCATATATTTT. Translating it yields CATFSSPGNTIYF.

J is TRBJ2-7 and V is TRBV5-1; D is undetermined. Germline V gene sequence: CDR1 SGHRS, CDR2 YFSETQ. This CDR3 region has 14 residues. V was shortened by 2 bases and J by 4 bases, with 13 bases between the two germline ends. CDR3 amino acids: CASSFENGPYEQYF. The CDR3 DNA sequence: TGCGCCAGCAGCTTTGAGAATGGCCCTTACGAGCAGTACTTC.

The genes are TRBV27 and TRBJ2-7; TRBD1 is a possible D gene (6 bases). The germline gives CDR1 MNHEY, CDR2 SMNVEV (reference sequence). This CDR3 comprises 14 residues. Trimming left V 1 base short and J 6 bases short, with 13 bases between. The CDR3 region is CASSLLRLGGEQYF. DNA of the CDR3: TGTGCCAGCAGTTTATTGCGATTAGGGGGCGAGCAGTACTTC.

CDR3 coding DNA: TGTGCCAGCAGCGAGGGACCGAATAATTCACCCCTCCACTTT. Protein sequence: CASSEGPNNSPLHF. J is TRBJ1-6 and V is TRBV6-5; D may be TRBD1 (5 bases). The CDR3 consists of 14 residues. V lost 6 bases and J 5 bases, leaving 11 bases between the germline ends. Germline V gives CDR1 MNHEY, CDR2 SVGAGI.

The rearrangement uses TRBV5-4 and TRBJ1-6, with a possible D match to TRBD1 (6 bases). With 1 base removed from V and 7 bases from J, the gap between germline ends came to 12 bases. The length of the CDR3 is 15 residues. Looked up from germline, CDR1 is SGHNT and CDR2 is YYREEE (reference sequence). The CDR3 here is CASSLRQDRNSPLHF. In DNA, the CDR3 is TGTGCCAGCAGCTTGAGGCAGGACAGAAATTCACCCCTCCACTTT. Using reference TRBV5-4 and TRBJ1-6 for the parts outside the CDR3, the full variable domain is ETGVTQSPTHLIKTRGQQVTLRCSSQSGHNTVSWYQQALGQGPQFIFQYYREEENGRGNFPPRFSGLQFPNYSSELNVNALELDDSALYLCASSLRQDRNSPLHFGNGTRLTVT.

This chain links TRBV30 with TRBJ1-2; D unclear. The CDR3 is 12 residues long. Germline CDR1 GTSNPN, CDR2 SVGIG (reference sequence). Trimming removed 2 bases at V and 4 bases at J, with 8 bases between. Here the CDR3 reads CAWSYQSYGYTF. CDR3 DNA sequence: TGTGCCTGGAGTTACCAGTCCTATGGCTACACCTTC. Full variable domain (rest looked up from reference TRBV30 and TRBJ1-2): SQTIHQWPATLVQPVGSPLSLECTVEGTSNPNLYWYRQAAGRGLQLLFYSVGIGQISSEVPQNLSASRPQDRQFILSSKKLLLSDSGFYLCAWSYQSYGYTFGSGTRLTVV.

This chain uses TRBV30 with TRBJ1-4; no definite D call. Per the germline V gene, CDR1 is GTSNPN and CDR2 is SVGIG (reference sequence). V was clipped by 0 bases and J by 4 bases, with 9 bases between them. The CDR3 totals 14 residues. The CDR3 coding sequence is TGTGCCTGGAGTGTGTCCCTCTTTAATGAAAAACTGTTTTTT. It translates to CAWSVSLFNEKLFF.

The chain carries TRBV11-1 and TRBJ1-1, with TRBD1 matching over 9 bases. Germline V gene data show CDR1 as SGHAT and CDR2 as FQDESV (reference sequence). J was trimmed by 4 bases and V by 1 base; bases with no gene match: 4. The CDR3 totals 15 residues. CDR3 loop: CASSLVQGAFTEAFF. The CDR3 region has the DNA TGTGCCAGCAGCTTAGTACAGGGGGCCTTCACTGAAGCTTTCTTT.

The rearrangement uses TRBV15 and TRBJ1-5, with 11 bases fitting TRBD1. V lost 5 bases and J lost 7; bases outside the gene matches: 7. The CDR3 spans 15 residues. The germline V gene has CDR1 LNHNV and CDR2 YYDKDF (reference sequence). CDR3 DNA sequence: TGTGCCACCAGCGACGGGACAGGGGGTGGCCAGCCCCAGCATTTT. It specifies CATSDGTGGGQPQHF.

The CDR3 region has the DNA TGTGCCAGCAGCTCTGGGCCGGACAGGATCTACGAGCAGTACTTC. This sequence encodes CASSSGPDRIYEQYF. V is TRBV11-2 and J is TRBJ2-7; 7 bases map to TRBD1. The CDR3 sequence is 15 residues long. The germline CDR1 and CDR2 sequences are SGHAT and FQNNGV. V lost 4 bases and J lost 3; bases outside the gene matches: 9.

The V call is TRBV6-2 or TRBV6-3, the J call TRBJ2-1; maybe TRBD2 (5 bases). The CDR3 totals 16 residues. The V end was cut by 6 bases, the J end by 4 bases, with 19 bases between. Germline CDR1 MNHEY, CDR2 SVGEGT. The CDR3 DNA is TGTGCCAGCAGCAACGGGGTCCCCCCTTTTTACAATGAGCAGTTCTTC. It is translated as CASSNGVPPFYNEQFF.

In this sample, this clone turned up once. V is TRBV6-5 and J is TRBJ2-7; TRBD2 aligns across 8 bases. The trim removed 2 bases at V and 2 bases at J, leaving 8 bases unmatched. The CDR3 loop spans 16 amino acids. CDR1 and CDR2 from the germline V gene are MNHEY and SVGAGI. As DNA, the CDR3 is TGTGCCAGCAGTTACACCCCCCGGGGGGGTACCTACGAGCAGTACTTC. Its protein product is CASSYTPRGGTYEQYF.

The chain is built from TRBV5-5 and TRBJ2-1, with 8 bases lining up with TRBD2. Unmatched junction bases numbered 8, after V lost 2 bases and J lost 4 bases. Germline-derived CDR1 and CDR2 are SGHKS and YYEKEE (reference sequence). The CDR3 contains 16 residues. The CDR3 reads CASSLLAGGYYNEQFF. The CDR3 nucleotides read TGTGCCAGCAGCTTACTGGCGGGAGGTTATTACAATGAGCAGTTCTTC.